Following are 23 T cell receptor beta chains from one sample sequenced in a study of graft-versus-host responses after intestinal transplantation. Their recognized antigens are unknown. The assay was immunoSEQ multiplex PCR, and TCRdb's table has in-frame clones only and misses some. This sample has about 110,000 clones, with approximately 94% found just once. The input for sequencing was unstimulated CD4+ T cells sorted from spleen or lymph node cells, taken before transplant. The receptors derive from a human donor who was the organ donor for an intestinal transplant.

As DNA, the CDR3 is TGTGCCAGCAGCTTAGAGAGGGATAGCAATCAGCCCCAGCATTTT. Translated: CASSLERDSNQPQHF. The rearrangement uses TRBV11-1 and TRBJ1-5, with unresolved D. Germline-derived CDR1 and CDR2 are SGHAT and FQDESV (reference sequence). CDR3 length equals 15 residues. The ends were cut back, 1 base at V and 0 bases at J, with 7 bases in the middle.

The chain employs TRBV10-1 and TRBJ1-1; no firm D call. V lost 1 base to trimming and J lost 1 base, with 4 bases between them. CDR1 is WNHNN, CDR2 SYGVQD, per germline (reference sequence). This CDR3 spans 13 amino acids. The CDR3 DNA is TGCGCCAGCAGTGAGTGGAGGAACACTGAAGCTTTCTTT. Translation gives CASSEWRNTEAFF.

The V and J genes are TRBV7-9 and TRBJ2-5; either TRBD1 or TRBD2 may fit D (5 bases each). The CDR3 covers 17 residues. Trimming shortened V by 2 bases and J by 1 base, and 17 bases separated the two germline ends. Germline-derived CDR1 and CDR2 are SEHNR and FQNEAQ (reference sequence). DNA of the CDR3: TGTGCCAGCAGCTTAAGCGGCGCCCCGGGACCCCAAGAGACCCAGTACTTC. Protein: CASSLSGAPGPQETQYF.

The V call is TRBV2, the J call TRBJ2-5; 9 bases map to TRBD1. CDR3 length: 13 amino acids. V lost 6 bases, J lost 4 bases, and 3 bases stayed unmatched. Per germline, CDR1 SNHLY and CDR2 FYNNEI. The CDR3 DNA is TGTGCCAGCAGCTGGGACAGGGCAGAGACCCAGTACTTC. Translation: CASSWDRAETQYF.

The J gene is TRBJ1-1, the V gene TRBV10-3, with TRBD1 as a possible D gene (5 bases). This CDR3 contains 13 residues. Germline V lookup: CDR1 ENHRY, CDR2 SYGVKD. The ends were cut back, 4 bases at V and 6 bases at J, with 12 bases in the middle. CDR3 protein: CAISVETAAEAFF. The CDR3 region has the DNA TGTGCCATCAGTGTGGAGACAGCAGCTGAAGCTTTCTTT.

V gene TRBV28 combines with J gene TRBJ1-2, with D possibly being TRBD1 (5 bases). Germline CDR1 reads MDHEN; CDR2 reads SYDVKM. This CDR3 region has 12 residues. The ends were cut back, 6 bases at V and 0 bases at J, with 5 bases in the middle. CDR3 DNA sequence: TGTGCCAGCAGGACAGCTAACTATGGCTACACCTTC. Its translation is CASRTANYGYTF.

The V gene is TRBV19, the J gene TRBJ2-1; TRBD1 aligns across 7 bases. Germline lookup yields CDR1 LNHDA and CDR2 SQIVND (reference sequence). Trimming removed 3 bases from V and 7 bases from J; junction bases left unmatched: 6. This CDR3 is built from 14 residues. CDR3 sequence (DNA): TGTGCCAGTAGTATCAGGGGGAACCTGAATGAGCAGTTCTTC. Translating it yields CASSIRGNLNEQFF.

The chain carries TRBV19 and TRBJ2-1; 8 positions match TRBD2. Trimming took 11 bases from V and 5 from J; bases not matched to a gene: 17. Germline V gene sequence: CDR1 LNHDA, CDR2 SQIVND (reference sequence). The CDR3 runs 16 residues. In DNA form, the CDR3 reads TGTGCCTCCAGTATAGTAGGGACTAGGGTCCACAATGAGCAGTTCTTC. It yields the protein CASSIVGTRVHNEQFF.

V and J are TRBV19 and TRBJ1-2, with a weak D call TRBD1 (5 bases). Trimming cost V 1 base and J 4 bases, with 7 bases left between them. Germline V gene sequence: CDR1 LNHDA, CDR2 SQIVND (reference sequence). The CDR3 has 13 residues. The CDR3 nucleotides are TGTGCCAGTAGTATAGGGGGCGCCTATGGCTACACCTTC. Translated, it gives CASSIGGAYGYTF.

V is TRBV28 and J is TRBJ1-5; TRBD1 might be the D (6 bases). The germline CDR1 and CDR2 sequences are MDHEN and SYDVKM. The CDR3 spans 13 residues. The V end lost 7 bases, the J end lost 4 bases, and 11 bases lay between the germline ends. The CDR3 bases are TGTGCCAGCAATAGAGACAGGAATCAGCCCCAGCATTTT. Protein product: CASNRDRNQPQHF.

The sample holds a few counts of this clone. The chain has TRBV4-2 and TRBJ2-5; 7 nucleotides align to TRBD2. This CDR3 spans 20 amino acids. The V gene end was trimmed by 0 bases and the J gene end by 4 bases; junction bases not matched to a gene: 20. The germline CDR1 and CDR2 sequences are LGHNA and YNFKEQ. The CDR3 nucleotides are TGTGCCAGCAGCCAAGATAGGATGGGCTTGGGGGGGAGGGCCGGAGAGACCCAGTACTTC. As protein: CASSQDRMGLGGRAGETQYF.

The gene calls are TRBV28 and TRBJ1-3, with a possible D match to TRBD1 (6 bases). The CDR3 contains 15 residues. The germline V gene has CDR1 MDHEN and CDR2 SYDVKM. V shed 7 bases and J shed 4 bases, with 17 bases lying between them. CDR3 sequence (DNA): TGTGCCAGCACCTTATCAGGGGTCTCCGGAAACACCATATATTTT. Protein: CASTLSGVSGNTIYF.

V is TRBV5-6 and J is TRBJ2-4, with unresolved D. Per the germline V gene, CDR1 is SGHDT and CDR2 is YYEEEE. Trimming stripped 2 bases from V and 6 bases from J, with 6 bases between. The CDR3 extends over 12 amino acids. This CDR3 is CASSFDGNIQYF. The CDR3 region has the DNA TGTGCCAGCAGCTTCGACGGAAACATTCAGTACTTC.

The rearrangement joins TRBV6-5 to TRBJ2-7; 8 nucleotides agree with TRBD1. Germline assignment: CDR1 MNHEY and CDR2 SVGAGI. J was trimmed by 12 bases and V by 5 bases; bases with no gene match: 6. The CDR3 is 11 amino acids. CDR3 DNA: TGTGCCAGCAGTGAAGGGGACAGGCCGTACTTC. This gives the protein CASSEGDRPYF.

The table lists this clone with a few counts. V is TRBV11-3 and J is TRBJ1-1; D call uncertain. This CDR3 is 12 amino acids long. The V gene lost 1 base and the J gene lost 5 bases, with 5 bases spanning the gap. Germline V lookup: CDR1 SGHNT, CDR2 YENEEA. The CDR3, as DNA: TGTGCCAGCAGCTTAGGTTTAACTGAAGCTTTCTTT. Translating gives CASSLGLTEAFF.

The V call is TRBV19, the J call TRBJ1-1; 8 nucleotides line up with TRBD1. There are 14 residues in the CDR3. Per the germline V gene, CDR1 is LNHDA and CDR2 is SQIVND (reference sequence). V lost 5 bases to trimming and J lost 3 bases; unmatched junction nucleotides: 5. CDR3 in amino acids: CASSPGQAYTEAFF. The CDR3 coding sequence is TGTGCCAGTAGTCCGGGACAGGCGTACACTGAAGCTTTCTTT.

This clone appeared once. The chain links TRBV6-5 to TRBJ2-7; no reliable D call. CDR1 and CDR2 from the germline V gene are MNHEY and SVGAGI. V was pared by 6 bases and J by 1 base, with 16 bases between. There are 15 residues in the CDR3. CDR3 DNA: TGTGCCAGCAGACCCACGGCGAGGCAATCCTACGAGCAGTACTTC. As protein: CASRPTARQSYEQYF.

V is TRBV5-1 and J is TRBJ2-5; no reliable D call. CDR1 is SGHRS and CDR2 is YFSETQ in the germline V gene. V lost 4 bases and J lost 4, with 17 bases in between. The CDR3 contains 15 residues. CDR3 amino acids: CASSPGSYNGETQYF. CDR3 DNA sequence: TGCGCCAGCAGCCCCGGCTCTTATAACGGAGAGACCCAGTACTTC.

This chain uses TRBV29-1 with TRBJ2-5; D may be TRBD2 (5 bases). The length of the CDR3 is 13 residues. Trimming removed 4 bases from V and 2 bases from J, with 11 bases in between. CDR1 SQVTM and CDR2 ANQGSEA come from the germline V gene. The CDR3 loop is CSVGEAAQETQYF. CDR3 nucleotides: TGCAGCGTTGGGGAAGCGGCACAAGAGACCCAGTACTTC.

The chain combines TRBV6-5 with TRBJ1-5; maybe TRBD1 (6 bases). The CDR3 runs 15 residues. The germline V gene has CDR1 MNHEY and CDR2 SVGAGI. V was cut by 0 bases and J by 3 bases, with 9 bases left in between. For the CDR3, the DNA is TGTGCCAGCAGTTACTCACAGGGCACCAATCAGCCCCAGCATTTT. Its translation is CASSYSQGTNQPQHF.

This clone was recorded once. V is TRBV19 and J is TRBJ1-2; D is perhaps TRBD1 (5 bases). CDR1 LNHDA and CDR2 SQIVND come from the germline V gene (reference sequence). V dropped 7 bases and J dropped 4 bases, with 19 bases sitting between them. CDR3 length equals 15 residues. Here the CDR3 reads CASTKIGGKLYGYTF. In DNA form, the CDR3 reads TGTGCCAGTACCAAAATTGGGGGAAAACTCTATGGCTACACCTTC. The full variable domain, its missing parts supplied by reference TRBV19 and TRBJ1-2, is DGGITQSPKYLFRKEGQNVTLSCEQNLNHDAMYWYRQDPGQGLRLIYYSQIVNDFQKGDIAEGYSVSREKKESFPLTVTSAQKNPTAFYLCASTKIGGKLYGYTFGSGTRLTVV.

The chain combines TRBV7-2 with TRBJ2-3; D perhaps matches TRBD1 (5 bases). V lost 2 bases, J lost 2 bases, and 11 bases lay in between. The CDR3 runs to 15 residues. In germline, CDR1 is SGHTA, CDR2 FQGNSA. The CDR3 DNA follows: TGTGCCAGCAGCTTATGGCAGGGCCACACAGATACGCAGTATTTT. It codes for CASSLWQGHTDTQYF.

This clone was detected only once. The V and J genes are TRBV5-1 and TRBJ2-7; TRBD1 might be the D (6 bases). This CDR3 is 14 amino acids long. Deletions cut 1 base from V and 4 bases from J, with 12 bases between. CDR1 SGHRS and CDR2 YFSETQ come from the germline V gene. The DNA of the CDR3 is TGCGCCAGCAGCTTGACTGGGGGCACTTACGAGCAGTACTTC. This translates into CASSLTGGTYEQYF.